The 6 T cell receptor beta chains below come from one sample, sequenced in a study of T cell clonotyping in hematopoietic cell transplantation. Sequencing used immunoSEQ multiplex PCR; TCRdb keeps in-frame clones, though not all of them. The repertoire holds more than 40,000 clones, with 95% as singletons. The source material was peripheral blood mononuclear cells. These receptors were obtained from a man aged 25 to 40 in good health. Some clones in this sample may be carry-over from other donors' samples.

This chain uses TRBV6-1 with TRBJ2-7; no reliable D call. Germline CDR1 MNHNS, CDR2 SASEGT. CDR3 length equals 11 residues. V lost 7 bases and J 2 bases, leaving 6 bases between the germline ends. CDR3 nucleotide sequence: TGTGCCAGCACCCGGCCCTACGAGCAGTACTTC. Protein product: CASTRPYEQYF.

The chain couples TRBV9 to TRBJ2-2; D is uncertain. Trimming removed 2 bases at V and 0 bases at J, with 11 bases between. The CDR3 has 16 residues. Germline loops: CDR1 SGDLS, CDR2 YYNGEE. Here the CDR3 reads CASSVGERTNTGELFF. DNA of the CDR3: TGTGCCAGCAGCGTTGGAGAAAGGACGAACACCGGGGAGCTGTTTTTT.

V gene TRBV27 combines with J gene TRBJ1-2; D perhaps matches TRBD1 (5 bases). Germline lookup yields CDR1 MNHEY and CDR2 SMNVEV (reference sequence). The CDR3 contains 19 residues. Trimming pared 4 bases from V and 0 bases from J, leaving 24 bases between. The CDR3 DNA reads TGTGCCAGCAGTTCTATCTTACGGGAAGGGGCTTCAGCTAACTATGGCTACACCTTC. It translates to CASSSILREGASANYGYTF.

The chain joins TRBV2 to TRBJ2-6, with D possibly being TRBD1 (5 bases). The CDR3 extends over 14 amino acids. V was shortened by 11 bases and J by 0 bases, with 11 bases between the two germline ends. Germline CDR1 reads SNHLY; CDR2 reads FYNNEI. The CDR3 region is CAGDSPSGANVLTF. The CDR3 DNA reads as TGTGCCGGAGACAGCCCCTCTGGGGCCAACGTCCTGACTTTC.

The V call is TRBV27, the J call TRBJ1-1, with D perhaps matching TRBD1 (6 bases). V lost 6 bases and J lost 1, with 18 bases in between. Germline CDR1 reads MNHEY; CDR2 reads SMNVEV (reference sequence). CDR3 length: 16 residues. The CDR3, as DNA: TGTGCCAGCAGCGCGTTGGGGGGCTCGGGGAACACTGAAGCTTTCTTT. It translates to CASSALGGSGNTEAFF.

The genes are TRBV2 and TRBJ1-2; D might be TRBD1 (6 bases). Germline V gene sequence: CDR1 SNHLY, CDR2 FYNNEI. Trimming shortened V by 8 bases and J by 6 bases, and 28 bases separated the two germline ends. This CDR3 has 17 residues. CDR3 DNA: TGTGCCAGCGCTAAAGAGGGGCCGATGCCCAGGGGTGATGGCTACACCTTC. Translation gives CASAKEGPMPRGDGYTF.